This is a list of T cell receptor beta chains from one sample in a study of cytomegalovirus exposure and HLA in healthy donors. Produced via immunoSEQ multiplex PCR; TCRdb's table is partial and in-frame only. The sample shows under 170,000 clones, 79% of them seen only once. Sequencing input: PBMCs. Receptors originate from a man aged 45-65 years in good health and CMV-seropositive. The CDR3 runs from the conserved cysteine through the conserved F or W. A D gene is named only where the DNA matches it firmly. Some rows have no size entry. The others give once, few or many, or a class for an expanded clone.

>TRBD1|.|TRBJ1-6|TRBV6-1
TGTGCCAGCAGCCCACAGGGGCCCTATAATTCACCCCTCCACTTT
CASSPQGPYNSPLHF
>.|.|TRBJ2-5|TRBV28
TGTGCCAGCAGTTCCCCGTATACGGGTATCCAAGAGACCCAGTACTTC
CASSSPYTGIQETQYF
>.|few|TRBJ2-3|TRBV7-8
TGTGCCAGCAGCTTAGCCGGTAGCGGAAGCACAGATACGCAGTATTTT
CASSLAGSGSTDTQYF
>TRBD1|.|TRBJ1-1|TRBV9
TGTGCCAGCAGCGTAGGACAGGGGCCATCTGAAGCTTTCTTT
CASSVGQGPSEAFF
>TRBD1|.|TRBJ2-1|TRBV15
TGTGCCACCAGCAGGGCAGGGGGCGCGGGGTTCTTC
CATSRAGGAGFF
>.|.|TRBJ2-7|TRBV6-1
TGTGCCAGCAGTCCCTCGCAGGGTTTCGAGCAGTACTTC
CASSPSQGFEQYF
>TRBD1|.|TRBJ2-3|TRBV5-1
TGCGCCAGCAGCCCCCGGGACAGGATACCAGATACGCAGTATTTT
CASSPRDRIPDTQYF
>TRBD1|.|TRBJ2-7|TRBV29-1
TGCAGCGTTGCGCGGGACAGGGGGTACGAGCAGTACTTC
CSVARDRGYEQYF
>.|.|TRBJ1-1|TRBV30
TGTGCCGGGGGGAGGAACACTGAAGCTTTCTTT
CAGGRNTEAFF
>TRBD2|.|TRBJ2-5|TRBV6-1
TGTGCCAGCAGTGGACTAGCGGGAGGGCGGGAGACCCAGTACTTC
CASSGLAGGRETQYF
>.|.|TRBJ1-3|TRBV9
TGTGCCAGCAGCCCTTTTTCGGGTCCCGCAAACACCATATATTTT
CASSPFSGPANTIYF
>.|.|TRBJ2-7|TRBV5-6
TGTGCCAGCAGCGGCGACAGGGAGGCGACCTACGAGCAGTACTTC
CASSGDREATYEQYF
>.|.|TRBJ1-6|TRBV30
TGTGCCTGGAGTACGGGAAGTGATAATTCACCCCTCCACTTT
CAWSTGSDNSPLHF
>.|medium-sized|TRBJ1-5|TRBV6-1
TGTGCCAGCAGTCCCGGGATTGCTTCTCCGCATTTT
CASSPGIASPHF
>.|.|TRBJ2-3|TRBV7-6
TGTGCCAGCAGCCCATGGAGAGATACGCAGTATTTT
CASSPWRDTQYF
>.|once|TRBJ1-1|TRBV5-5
TGTGCCAGCAGCCGACAGATGAACACTGAAGCTTTCTTT
CASSRQMNTEAFF
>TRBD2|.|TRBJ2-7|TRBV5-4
TGTGCCAGCTCGACGGGGGGGGCCGAAGCCTACGAGCAGTACTTC
CASSTGGAEAYEQYF
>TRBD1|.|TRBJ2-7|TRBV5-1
TGCGCCAGCAGCGTGGGACAGACCTACGAGCAGTACTTC
CASSVGQTYEQYF
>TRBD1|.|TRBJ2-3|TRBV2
TGTGTAGGGGGACAGAACACAGATACGCAGTATTTT
CVGGQNTDTQYF
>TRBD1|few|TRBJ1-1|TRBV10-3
TGTGCCATCAGTGCCAACCCGGGACAGGGGGCGCGAGGGAACACTGAAGCTTTCTTT
CAISANPGQGARGNTEAFF
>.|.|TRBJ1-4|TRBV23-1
TGCGCCAGCAGTCAACCAATTAATGTCGTCGGGGGGCGGGGTGAAAAACTGTTTTTT
CASSQPINVVGGRGEKLFF